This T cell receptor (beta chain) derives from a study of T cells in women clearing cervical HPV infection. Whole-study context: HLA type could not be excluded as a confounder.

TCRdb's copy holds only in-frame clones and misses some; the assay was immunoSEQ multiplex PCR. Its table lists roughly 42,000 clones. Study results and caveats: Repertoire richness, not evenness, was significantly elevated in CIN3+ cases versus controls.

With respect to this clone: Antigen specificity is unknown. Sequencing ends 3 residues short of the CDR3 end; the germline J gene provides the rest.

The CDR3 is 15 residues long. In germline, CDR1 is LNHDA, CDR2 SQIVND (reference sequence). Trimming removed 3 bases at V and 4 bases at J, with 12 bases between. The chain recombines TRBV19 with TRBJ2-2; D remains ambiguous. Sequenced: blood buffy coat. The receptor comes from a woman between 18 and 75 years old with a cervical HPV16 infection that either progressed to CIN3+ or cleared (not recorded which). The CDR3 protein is CASSIADIPTGELFF. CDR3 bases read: TGTGCCAGTAGTATCGCTGACATTCCCACCGGGGAG. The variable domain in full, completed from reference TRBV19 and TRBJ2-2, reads DGGITQSPKYLFRKEGQNVTLSCEQNLNHDAMYWYRQDPGQGLRLIYYSQIVNDFQKGDIAEGYSVSREKKESFPLTVTSAQKNPTAFYLCASSIADIPTGELFFGEGSRLTVL.